The 15 T cell receptor beta chains in this list originate from one sample, sequenced in a study of blood T cells in healthy people across ages. A J-beta primer mix and a sample-barcoded 5' primer were used in a second PCR of about 6 to 12 cycles. TCRdb independently ran MiXCR on the 5' RACE reads; one entry per CDR3 protein. The sample has 870,000 or so distinct CDR3 sequences, under 30% seen once. Input material: blood. Every receptor here comes from a woman older than 75 in good health.

In this sample, this clonotype turned up many times. The chain links TRBV4-1 to TRBJ2-7; the D is unclear. Per germline, CDR1 MGHRA and CDR2 YSYEKL. Trimming left V 0 bases short and J 2 bases short, with 8 bases between. This CDR3 comprises 14 residues. The CDR3: CASSQETVPYEQYF. The CDR3 bases are TGCGCCAGCAGCCAAGAAACAGTCCCCTACGAGCAGTACTTC.

The V and J genes are TRBV27 and TRBJ2-1; D not resolved. Trimming cost V 0 bases and J 0 bases, with 12 bases left between them. Germline V gene lookup returns CDR1 MNHEY and CDR2 SMNVEV (reference sequence). This CDR3 has 17 amino acids. CDR3 in amino acids: CASSLSSSISSYNEQFF. In nucleotides, the CDR3 is TGTGCCAGCAGTTTATCAAGCTCTATCAGCTCCTACAATGAGCAGTTCTTC.

This rearrangement joins TRBV7-2 to TRBJ2-1, with D possibly being TRBD1 or TRBD2 (6 bases each). Germline loops: CDR1 SGHTA, CDR2 FQGNSA. V dropped 0 bases and J dropped 12 bases, with 12 bases sitting between them. This CDR3 contains 13 residues. The CDR3 nucleotides are TGTGCCAGCAGCTTAGCGTATGAGGGGGGGCAGTTCTTC. Translated, it gives CASSLAYEGGQFF.

This clonotype was recorded at least ten times. J is TRBJ2-5 and V is TRBV7-9; possibly TRBD1 for D (6 bases). Trimming took 5 bases from V and 5 from J, leaving 21 bases between them. CDR3 size: 16 residues. Germline V gives CDR1 SEHNR, CDR2 FQNEAQ (reference sequence). For the CDR3, the DNA is TGTGCCAGCAGCCCCGACAGGATCAATGACGGGGAGACCCAGTACTTC. Its translation: CASSPDRINDGETQYF. The full variable domain, rest sourced from reference TRBV7-9 and TRBJ2-5, is DTGVSQNPRHKITKRGQNVTFRCDPISEHNRLYWYRQTLGQGPEFLTYFQNEAQLEKSRLLSDRFSAERPKGSFSTLEIQRTEQGDSAMYLCASSPDRINDGETQYFGPGTRLLVL.

This clonotype turned up a few times. The junction departs from the called germline gene at one end, perhaps through a read error. The J gene is TRBJ2-5, the V gene TRBV7-6, with 7 nucleotides matching TRBD1. The CDR3 is 15 residues long. CDR1 is SGHVS, CDR2 FNYEAQ, per germline. The chain's CDR3 is CACSLHRDSQETQYF. CDR3 nucleotide sequence: TGTGCCTGCAGCCTTCACCGGGACAGCCAAGAGACCCAGTACTTC.

This clonotype has a count of ten or more. The rearrangement links TRBV4-3 to TRBJ1-4, with a possible D match to TRBD1 (6 bases). This CDR3 spans 18 amino acids. The V end lost 0 bases, the J end lost 0 bases, and 14 bases lay between the germline ends. The germline CDR1 and CDR2 sequences are LGHNA and YSLEER. The CDR3 loop is CASSQDHRTGPTNEKLFF. The CDR3 region has the DNA TGCGCCAGCAGCCAAGATCACCGAACAGGGCCAACTAATGAAAAACTGTTTTTT.

Note on this clonotype: This may arise from a read error, as a much more abundant clone is one base away. The rearrangement joins TRBV20-1 to TRBJ1-5; D perhaps matches TRBD1 (6 bases). V was shortened by 6 bases and J by 3 bases, with 15 bases between the two germline ends. CDR3 length: 14 amino acids. Germline CDR1 and CDR2: DFQATT and SNEGSKA (reference sequence). The CDR3 DNA is TGCAGTGCCTACCGGGGGCAAATCAATCAGCCCCAGCATTTT. Its translation: CSAYRGQINQPQHF.

This clonotype was recorded at least ten times. This chain uses TRBV20-1 with TRBJ1-6, with 7 bases that match TRBD1. The CDR3 covers 15 residues. Germline V gene sequence: CDR1 DFQATT, CDR2 SNEGSKA (reference sequence). Trimming cost V 3 bases and J 6 bases; bases outside gene matches: 8. This CDR3 is CSASIRGQTNSPLHF. The CDR3 coding sequence is TGCAGTGCTAGTATCCGGGGACAGACTAATTCACCCCTCCACTTT.

The rearrangement uses TRBV5-1 and TRBJ2-2, with 7 bases matching TRBD2. The germline gives CDR1 SGHRS, CDR2 YFSETQ. With V trimmed by 4 bases and J by 4 bases, 4 bases remained unmatched. This CDR3 has 14 amino acids. CDR3 loop: CASSPGLFTGELFF. The DNA for the CDR3 is TGCGCCAGCAGCCCGGGACTATTCACCGGGGAGCTGTTTTTT.

This clonotype was seen at least ten times. The chain links TRBV12-3 or TRBV12-4 to TRBJ2-1; TRBD2 matches at 10 bases. The junction had 4 bases not matched to a gene; V was cut back by 3 bases and J by 8 bases. This CDR3 comprises 14 residues. The CDR3 is CASSFSGGADEQFF. Written as DNA, the CDR3 is TGTGCCAGCAGTTTCAGCGGGGGGGCGGATGAGCAGTTCTTC.

Concerning this clonotype itself: A much larger clone is a single base away; this may be a read error. This rearrangement joins TRBV7-2 to TRBJ2-5; tentative D call: TRBD2 (6 bases). The CDR3 is 14 residues long. Germline V gene data show CDR1 as SGHTA and CDR2 as FQGNSA. CDR3 nucleotides: TGTGCCGGCAGCTTAGACGGGGCGGGGTGGACCCAGTACTTC. This encodes CAGSLDGAGWTQYF.

The rearrangement links TRBV27 to TRBJ2-1, with 12 bases lining up with TRBD1. CDR1 and CDR2 from the germline V gene are MNHEY and SMNVEV (reference sequence). The junction had 8 bases not matched to a gene; V was cut back by 8 bases and J by 0 bases. The CDR3 runs to 17 residues. The CDR3 bases are TGTGCCAGCCTCGGGACAGGGGGCACCTCCTCCTACAATGAGCAGTTCTTC. This codes for CASLGTGGTSSYNEQFF.

To note about this clonotype: A much larger clone differs by one base, so this may be a read error. The rearrangement joins TRBV18 to TRBJ2-3; unclear D gene. The CDR3 spans 16 residues. CDR1 and CDR2 from the germline V gene are KGHSH and LQKENI. V was clipped by 3 bases and J by 0 bases, with 13 bases between them. The CDR3 sequence: CASSPCLPSSTDTQYF. The DNA for the CDR3 is TGTGCCAGCTCACCGTGCCTCCCTTCGAGCACAGATACGCAGTATTTT.

This clonotype was detected many times. V is TRBV15 and J is TRBJ2-3, with 8 bases identical to TRBD1. With 3 bases clipped from V and 4 bases from J, the junction kept 12 bases outside the gene matches. Germline V CDR1 and CDR2: LNHNV, YYDKDF (reference sequence). This CDR3 contains 17 residues. CDR3 in DNA: TGTGCCACCAGCAGGCAACAGGGGGTATTGGGCGCAGATACGCAGTATTTT. Translated, it gives CATSRQQGVLGADTQYF.

Only one count was recorded for this clonotype. This could be a read error, since a much larger clone is one nucleotide away. CDR3 amino acids: CSVRGSTDTQCF. As DNA, the CDR3 is TGCAGTGTACGAGGGAGCACAGATACGCAGTGTTTT. The chain employs TRBV20-1 and TRBJ2-3; possibly TRBD2 for D (5 bases). Germline V CDR1 and CDR2: DFQATT, SNEGSKA (reference sequence). The CDR3 consists of 12 residues.